The TCR beta chain under discussion was sequenced for a study of cytomegalovirus exposure and HLA in healthy donors. Study-level results: The authors listed roughly 150 TCR beta chains as cytomegalovirus-associated. Roughly uniform sequencing depth across donors was assumed, possibly incorrectly.

This clone has only a few counts. Its antigen is unknown. The PCR ran on 60 Vbeta and 13 Jbeta primers. Measured with immunoSEQ multiplex PCR; TCRdb has only the in-frame clones, and not every one. The sample contains under 200,000 clones, around three quarters of which appear only once. This TCR was sampled from a woman aged 25 to 39 in good health and CMV-seropositive. Specimen: PBMCs.

CDR3 amino acids: CASSFTRGQGHGYTF. The CDR3 DNA reads TGCGCCAGCAGTTTTACGAGGGGACAGGGGCATGGCTACACCTTC. This chain connects TRBV10-2 to TRBJ1-2; 10 positions match TRBD1. Germline CDR1 reads WSHSY; CDR2 reads SAAADI. The CDR3 has 15 amino acids. V lost 5 bases and J lost 6; bases outside the gene matches: 9.